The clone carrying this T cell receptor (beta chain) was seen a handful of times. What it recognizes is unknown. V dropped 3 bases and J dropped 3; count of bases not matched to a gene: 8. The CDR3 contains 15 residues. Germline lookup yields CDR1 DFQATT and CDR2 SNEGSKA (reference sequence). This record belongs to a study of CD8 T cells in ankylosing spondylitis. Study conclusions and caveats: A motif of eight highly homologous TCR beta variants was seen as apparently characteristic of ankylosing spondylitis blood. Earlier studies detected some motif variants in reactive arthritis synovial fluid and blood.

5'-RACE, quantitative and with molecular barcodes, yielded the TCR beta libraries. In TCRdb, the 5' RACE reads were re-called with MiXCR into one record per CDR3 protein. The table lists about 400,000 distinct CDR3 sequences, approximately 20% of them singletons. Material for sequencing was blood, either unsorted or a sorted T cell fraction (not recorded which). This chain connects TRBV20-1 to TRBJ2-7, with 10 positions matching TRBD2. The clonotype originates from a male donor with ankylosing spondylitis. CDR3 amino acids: CSASPGGLADYEQYF. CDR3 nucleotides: TGCAGTGCTAGCCCTGGCGGACTAGCGGACTACGAGCAGTACTTC.